A single sample gave rise to the 31 T cell receptor beta chains below, sequenced in a study of blood T cell repertoires in COVID-19 (dated by TCRdb to 2020 to 2022). Libraries were prepared through the immunoSEQ multiplex PCR assay. The clones in this table, taken by TCRdb from immuneACCESS, are in-frame only. Not every clone is retained; where verified, under half of the shortfall comes from an unresolved V gene, and the cause of the rest is unknown. The sample data list about 210,000 clones, and around four fifths of these were observed just once. Clones ranked in the top ten supply 2.5% to 3.5% of the sample. The sample was peripheral blood. These receptors originate from a man aged 50 or older with active or convalescent COVID-19.

This clone was counted a few times. The chain recombines TRBV27 with TRBJ2-7, with a tentative D call TRBD1 (5 bases). This CDR3 is 14 amino acids long. V shed 1 base and J shed 3 bases, with 10 bases lying between them. The germline V gene encodes CDR1 MNHEY and CDR2 SMNVEV (reference sequence). The CDR3 DNA reads TGTGCCAGCAGTTTATTCCAGGGTCGCTACGAGCAGTACTTC. This encodes CASSLFQGRYEQYF.

The chain is built from TRBV15 and TRBJ2-1; the D is unclear. This CDR3 spans 13 amino acids. CDR1 is LNHNV, CDR2 YYDKDF, per germline (reference sequence). V lost 0 bases and J lost 6, with 6 bases in between. CDR3 amino acids: CATSRDPSNEQFF. CDR3 DNA sequence: TGTGCCACCAGCAGAGACCCTTCCAATGAGCAGTTCTTC.

This rearrangement joins TRBV12-3 or TRBV12-4 to TRBJ2-7, with a possible D match to TRBD2 (5 bases). Trimming took off 5 bases at V and 2 bases at J, with 7 bases between the two ends. The CDR3 is made up of 12 amino acids. This chain's CDR3 is CASSGSTYEQYF. The CDR3 DNA reads as TGTGCCAGCAGTGGGAGTACCTACGAGCAGTACTTC.

The rearrangement links TRBV30 to TRBJ1-1; D might be TRBD1 (6 bases). This CDR3 has 13 residues. V lost 4 bases, J lost 4 bases, and 13 bases lay in between. Germline loops: CDR1 GTSNPN, CDR2 SVGIG (reference sequence). CDR3 coding DNA: TGTGCCTGGACCAGGGGTTACGGCACTGAAGCTTTCTTT. Protein product: CAWTRGYGTEAFF.

This rearrangement joins TRBV29-1 to TRBJ1-2, with a possible D match to TRBD1 (6 bases). The CDR3 loop spans 14 amino acids. Between the trimmed V and J ends, which lost 6 bases and 2 bases, there was a span of 16 bases. Germline V gives CDR1 SQVTM, CDR2 ANQGSEA. In nucleotides, the CDR3 is TGCAGCGTCCGGAGGGGGGGTGGGAACTATGGCTACACCTTC. Encoded protein: CSVRRGGGNYGYTF.

This chain joins TRBV29-1 and TRBJ1-1, with 7 bases matching TRBD1. Germline assignment: CDR1 SQVTM and CDR2 ANQGSEA. V lost 4 bases, J lost 6 bases, and 5 bases stayed unmatched. The CDR3 is made up of 12 amino acids. The CDR3 is CSVAEGTAEAFF. In DNA, the CDR3 is TGCAGCGTTGCGGAAGGGACAGCTGAAGCTTTCTTT.

Only a few counts were recorded for this clone. The rearrangement links TRBV19 to TRBJ2-3; 12 positions match TRBD2. This CDR3 region has 16 residues. The V segment lost 5 bases and the J segment 6 bases; nucleotides outside the gene matches: 9. Germline assignment: CDR1 LNHDA and CDR2 SQIVND (reference sequence). DNA of the CDR3: TGTGCCAGTAGTTCCGGGACTAGCGGGCCAGGGGATACGCAGTATTTT. This encodes CASSSGTSGPGDTQYF.

The chain recombines TRBV14 with TRBJ1-3, with D unclear. This CDR3 has 12 amino acids. Germline CDR1 and CDR2: SGHDN and FVKESK. V dropped 2 bases and J dropped 9 bases, with 8 bases sitting between them. CDR3 in amino acids: CASSQSRITIYF. The CDR3 DNA reads as TGTGCCAGCAGCCAATCCAGGATCACCATATATTTT.

The chain couples TRBV5-1 to TRBJ2-7, with TRBD1 matching 7 bases. This CDR3 contains 15 residues. Germline CDR1 reads SGHRS; CDR2 reads YFSETQ. J was trimmed by 2 bases and V by 1 base; bases with no gene match: 6. The CDR3 sequence: CASSLPRDRTYEQYF. The CDR3 region has the DNA TGCGCCAGCAGCTTGCCCCGGGACAGAACCTACGAGCAGTACTTC.

The chain links TRBV5-1 to TRBJ2-3; D is uncertain. The V and J ends lost 0 bases and 8 bases respectively, with 13 bases between them. Germline V lookup: CDR1 SGHRS, CDR2 YFSETQ. The CDR3 contains 14 residues. CDR3 loop: CASSLEIALSTQYF. DNA of the CDR3: TGCGCCAGCAGCTTGGAGATCGCCTTGAGTACGCAGTATTTT.

This clone was counted between two and nine times. The sample contains more than one DNA sequence encoding this CDR3. This sequence joins TRBV11-2 and TRBJ2-7; 7 nucleotides match TRBD1. Germline CDR1 reads SGHAT; CDR2 reads FQNNGV. V trimming: 0 bases; J trimming: 4 bases; junction bases outside the gene matches: 3. The CDR3 sequence is 14 residues long. CDR3 sequence reads: CASSLEVRGYEQYF. In nucleotides, the CDR3 is TGTGCCAGCAGCTTAGAGGTCAGGGGGTACGAGCAGTACTTC.

This clone is a singleton in its sample. The V call is TRBV10-3, the J call TRBJ1-1; 8 bases line up with TRBD1. CDR3 size: 14 residues. V trimming: 10 bases; J trimming: 8 bases; junction bases outside the gene matches: 15. Germline CDR1 ENHRY, CDR2 SYGVKD. The CDR3 sequence is CATRPLGTGQEAFF. CDR3 DNA sequence: TGTGCCACCCGACCTCTCGGGACAGGCCAAGAAGCTTTCTTT.

J is TRBJ2-2 and V is TRBV28; TRBD2 might be the D (7 bases). Germline-derived CDR1 and CDR2 are MDHEN and SYDVKM. V was shortened by 6 bases and J by 5 bases, with 13 bases between the two germline ends. This CDR3 has 14 residues. The CDR3, as DNA: TGTGCCAGCAGAATCGGGGGGCGGACCGGGGAGCTGTTTTTT. Translation: CASRIGGRTGELFF.

This chain joins TRBV6-5 and TRBJ1-2; maybe TRBD1 (6 bases). The CDR3 sequence is 14 residues long. V was cut by 6 bases and J by 4 bases, with 15 bases left in between. Germline assignment: CDR1 MNHEY and CDR2 SVGAGI. CDR3 nucleotide sequence: TGTGCCAGCAGCGTAGACAGGAGCGGCTATGGCTACACCTTC. Its translation: CASSVDRSGYGYTF.

The chain is built from TRBV3-1 (or the pseudogene TRBV3-2) and TRBJ2-5; perhaps TRBD1 as D (6 bases). The germline V and J ends were trimmed by 2 bases and 4 bases, with 11 bases remaining between them. This CDR3 has 14 residues. Germline V gives CDR1 LGHDT, CDR2 YNNKEL (reference sequence). The CDR3 region is CASSQLQGGETQYF. The CDR3 coding sequence is TGTGCCAGCAGCCAACTACAGGGTGGAGAGACCCAGTACTTC.

The chain uses TRBV5-6 and TRBJ1-1; TRBD1 is a possible D gene (6 bases). The CDR3 loop spans 17 amino acids. CDR1 and CDR2 from the germline V gene are SGHDT and YYEEEE. The ends were cut back, 2 bases at V and 1 base at J, with 18 bases in the middle. The CDR3 is CASSLVGQQISNTEAFF. The CDR3 DNA is TGTGCCAGCAGCTTAGTAGGACAGCAAATTTCGAACACTGAAGCTTTCTTT.

This clone was counted between two and nine times. The chain uses TRBV9 and TRBJ2-3; 8 nucleotides align to TRBD2. The V gene's germline CDR1 is SGDLS and CDR2 YYNGEE. The CDR3 has 14 residues. V lost 3 bases to trimming and J lost 4 bases; unmatched junction nucleotides: 4. CDR3 DNA sequence: TGTGCCAGCAGCGAGCGGGAGATGGCAGATACGCAGTATTTT. This gives the protein CASSEREMADTQYF.

V and J are TRBV6-7 and TRBJ2-5; weak D call: TRBD2 (6 bases). TRBV6-7 belongs to the ORF category, with a function that is uncertain. V gave up 0 bases and J gave up 1 base, with 12 bases separating them. The CDR3 is made up of 16 amino acids. The DNA for the CDR3 is TGTGCCAGCAGTTACTCCTGGGGGGTGGCCCAAGAGACCCAGTACTTC. It encodes CASSYSWGVAQETQYF.

V usage is TRBV19 and J usage is TRBJ2-1, with 8 nucleotides matching TRBD1. Trimming took 4 bases from V and 2 from J; bases not matched to a gene: 7. The germline gives CDR1 LNHDA, CDR2 SQIVND (reference sequence). The CDR3 is made up of 16 amino acids. This CDR3 reads CASSTSGTGPYNEQFF. In DNA form, the CDR3 reads TGTGCCAGTAGTACATCCGGGACAGGTCCCTACAATGAGCAGTTCTTC.

The V and J genes are TRBV10-3 and TRBJ2-1; 13 bases are a match to TRBD2. The CDR3 spans 16 residues. Losses at the gene ends were 6 bases for V and 8 bases for J; bases not matched to a gene: 10. Germline values: CDR1 ENHRY, CDR2 SYGVKD. CDR3 in DNA: TGTGCCATCAGCCTGACTAGCGGGGGGCTATTACATGAGCAGTTCTTC. Residues: CAISLTSGGLLHEQFF.

This chain connects TRBV25-1 to TRBJ2-1; TRBD2 matches 7 bases. Germline lookup yields CDR1 MGHDK and CDR2 SYGVNS. The CDR3 consists of 17 residues. V trimming: 3 bases; J trimming: 6 bases; junction bases outside the gene matches: 14. DNA of the CDR3: TGTGCCAGCAGTGAGTTAACCCTAGGGAGGGGACGCAATGAGCAGTTCTTC. Translation gives CASSELTLGRGRNEQFF.

The chain combines TRBV7-8 with TRBJ1-5; a weak D match, TRBD1 (5 bases). The CDR3 loop spans 15 amino acids. V was trimmed by 3 bases and J by 3 bases, leaving 12 bases between them. Germline CDR1 reads SGHVS; CDR2 reads FQNEAQ. CDR3 sequence (DNA): TGTGCCAGCAGCTTCGATGGGGCGGACAATCAGCCCCAGCATTTT. Protein: CASSFDGADNQPQHF.

J is TRBJ2-7 and V is TRBV6-1, with D possibly matching TRBD2 (6 bases). CDR3 length equals 15 residues. Deletions cut 3 bases from V and 2 bases from J, with 14 bases between. The germline V gene encodes CDR1 MNHNS and CDR2 SASEGT. The CDR3 region is CASSEGGTVAYEQYF. The CDR3 DNA follows: TGTGCCAGCAGTGAGGGCGGGACGGTAGCCTACGAGCAGTACTTC.

V is TRBV7-9 and J is TRBJ2-5; TRBD2 matches 15 bases. The germline gives CDR1 SEHNR, CDR2 FQNEAQ (reference sequence). V gave up 4 bases and J gave up 5 bases; unmatched junction bases: 8. The CDR3 sequence is 17 residues long. The CDR3 DNA reads TGTGCCAGCAGCTCTGGACTAGCGGGAGGGGGGTCGGAGACCCAGTACTTC. It specifies CASSSGLAGGGSETQYF.

This clone was observed once. V is TRBV6-2 or TRBV6-3 and J is TRBJ1-5; possibly TRBD1 for D (5 bases). CDR3 size: 14 residues. Looked up from germline, CDR1 is MNHEY and CDR2 is SVGEGT. Deletions cut 6 bases from V and 3 bases from J, with 12 bases between. CDR3 loop: CASSLRDFNQPQHF. DNA for the CDR3: TGTGCCAGCAGCCTCAGGGATTTCAATCAGCCCCAGCATTTT.

The rearrangement uses TRBV5-1 and TRBJ1-5, with 8 nucleotides matching TRBD1. Germline V gene data show CDR1 as SGHRS and CDR2 as YFSETQ. This CDR3 is 14 amino acids long. Unmatched junction bases numbered 6, after V lost 3 bases and J lost 7 bases. The CDR3, as DNA: TGCGCCAGCAGCTCTCAGGGGGCAGGGCAGCCCCAGCATTTT. Translating it yields CASSSQGAGQPQHF.

The table lists this clone with a count of one. The chain uses TRBV13 and TRBJ2-3; no clear D. The germline V and J ends were trimmed by 4 bases and 7 bases, with 15 bases remaining between them. This CDR3 has 14 residues. Looked up from germline, CDR1 is PRHDT and CDR2 is FYEKMQ (reference sequence). DNA for the CDR3: TGTGCCAGCAGCTCCGTGGTGCCCGGGTATACGCAGTATTTT. Its protein product is CASSSVVPGYTQYF.

This clone was counted only a few times. Here the CDR3 reads CASSESTGATYEQYF. CDR3 coding DNA: TGCGCCAGCAGTGAGTCAACAGGCGCTACCTACGAGCAGTACTTC. The chain is built from TRBV10-1 and TRBJ2-7, with a tentative D call TRBD1 (5 bases). Germline V lookup: CDR1 WNHNN, CDR2 SYGVQD (reference sequence). V lost 0 bases and J 2 bases, leaving 11 bases between the germline ends. The CDR3 has 15 amino acids.

This chain links TRBV5-1 with TRBJ2-1; 14 nucleotides line up with TRBD2. Germline values: CDR1 SGHRS, CDR2 YFSETQ. The CDR3 totals 15 residues. Trimming took 2 bases from V and 8 from J; bases not matched to a gene: 3. The CDR3 DNA reads TGCGCCAGCAGCTTAGGGACTAGCGGGAGTTATGAGCAGTTCTTC. Protein product: CASSLGTSGSYEQFF. The full variable domain, rest sourced from reference TRBV5-1 and TRBJ2-1, is KAGVTQTPRYLIKTRGQQVTLSCSPISGHRSVSWYQQTPGQGLQFLFEYFSETQRNKGNFPGRFSGRQFSNSRSEMNVSTLELGDSALYLCASSLGTSGSYEQFFGPGTRLTVL.

This clone was counted a single time. This chain connects TRBV28 to TRBJ2-4, with 9 nucleotides matching TRBD1. The CDR3 has 20 residues. Germline V lookup: CDR1 MDHEN, CDR2 SYDVKM. V was clipped by 1 base and J by 3 bases; unmatched bases: 16. Here the CDR3 reads CASSLYMGTGSLGDKNIQYF. CDR3 sequence (DNA): TGTGCCAGCAGTTTATATATGGGGACAGGGTCCCTGGGGGACAAAAACATTCAGTACTTC.

The chain combines TRBV12-5 with TRBJ1-2; 9 nucleotides line up with TRBD1. The J segment lost 8 bases and the V segment lost 4 bases, leaving 5 bases of the junction unmatched. The CDR3 is 13 amino acids. Germline values: CDR1 LGHNT, CDR2 FRNRAP. CDR3: CASGSGTGLGYTF. As DNA, the CDR3 is TGTGCTAGTGGTTCGGGGACAGGGTTGGGCTACACCTTC.